The 32 T cell receptor beta chains in this list originate from one sample, sequenced in a study of T cells in Graves' hyperthyroidism and ophthalmopathy (dated by TCRdb to about 2019). Receptor libraries were prepared by multiplex PCR. The instrument given in TCRdb is Illumina HiSeq 2000. The TCR beta CDR3 regions were amplified from RNA transcripts. For the first round of RT-PCR on the TCR CDR3, the HTBI primer set was used together with the Qiagen OneStep RT-PCR kit. TCRdb itself trimmed the public reads at Q25 with fastp, ran MiXCR and retained productive beta chains. Rows with one shared CDR3 protein collapse into an entry with the most common genes and DNA. Counted in this sample were about 210,000 distinct CDR3 sequences; roughly 17% of them appeared once. The ten largest clones capture 50% of the sample. Sequencing was carried out using blood. Receptor source: a man over 45 with Graves' hyperthyroidism.

This clonotype was observed at least ten times. The rearrangement uses TRBV29-1 and TRBJ2-2, with a tentative D call TRBD2 (5 bases). Germline CDR1 and CDR2: SQVTM and ANQGSEA. This CDR3 spans 13 amino acids. Trimming took off 5 bases at V and 5 bases at J, with 12 bases between the two ends. As DNA, the CDR3 is TGCAGCGTTCGACGTAGCGTTACCGGGGAGCTGTTTTTT. This gives the protein CSVRRSVTGELFF.

The chain recombines TRBV20-1 with TRBJ2-3, with 9 bases matching TRBD2. V lost 6 bases and J lost 4; bases outside the gene matches: 8. The CDR3 consists of 14 residues. Germline V gives CDR1 DFQATT, CDR2 SNEGSKA (reference sequence). The CDR3 reads CSAKWLAGPDTQYF. The CDR3 DNA follows: TGCAGTGCAAAGTGGCTAGCGGGACCAGATACGCAGTATTTT.

In this sample, this clonotype turned up many times. This rearrangement joins TRBV12-3 or TRBV12-4 to TRBJ1-2; TRBD1 agrees at 8 bases. The CDR3 loop spans 14 amino acids. V gave up 5 bases and J gave up 0 bases; unmatched junction bases: 2. CDR3 bases: TGTGCCAGCAGTCCGGACAGGGCTAACTATGGCTACACCTTC. Protein sequence: CASSPDRANYGYTF.

V is TRBV10-2 and J is TRBJ1-1; the D gene is possibly TRBD1 (5 bases). Per the germline V gene, CDR1 is WSHSY and CDR2 is SAAADI. This CDR3 comprises 11 residues. V gave up 8 bases and J gave up 2 bases, with 6 bases separating them. CDR3 protein: CASRDNTEAFF. Here the CDR3 DNA reads TGCGCCAGCCGGGACAACACTGAAGCTTTCTTT.

This clonotype was found many times. The V call is TRBV20-1, the J call TRBJ2-1; the D is unclear. V lost 5 bases and J lost 6, with 20 bases in between. The CDR3 consists of 15 residues. Germline V lookup: CDR1 DFQATT, CDR2 SNEGSKA (reference sequence). CDR3 protein: CSAPLDLWGTNEQFF. CDR3 nucleotide sequence: TGCAGTGCTCCCCTAGACCTGTGGGGTACCAATGAGCAGTTCTTC.

This clonotype has at least ten counts. This chain uses TRBV13 with TRBJ1-6; possible D gene TRBD1, 5 bases. Trimming took 5 bases from V and 2 from J, leaving 13 bases between them. This CDR3 has 16 amino acids. CDR1 and CDR2 (germline): PRHDT, FYEKMQ (reference sequence). CDR3 loop: CASSTTDSAYNSPLHF. CDR3 nucleotide sequence: TGTGCCAGCAGCACCACTGACAGTGCCTATAATTCACCCCTCCACTTT.

This clonotype was picked up many times. V is TRBV6-2 or TRBV6-3 and J is TRBJ2-5; possibly TRBD2 for D (6 bases). CDR1 and CDR2 (germline): MNHEY, SVGEGT. V lost 2 bases to trimming and J lost 3 bases, with 13 bases between them. The CDR3 is 15 amino acids. The CDR3 here is CASSYGISGKETQYF. The CDR3 DNA follows: TGTGCCAGCAGTTACGGTATTAGCGGAAAAGAGACCCAGTACTTC.

This clonotype came up a few times. A much larger clone differs from this one at a single base, so this may be a read error. The CDR3 does not end in the conserved phenylalanine or tryptophan, so this is likely a read error. The rearrangement uses TRBV20-1 and TRBJ1-2; maybe TRBD1 (5 bases). The CDR3 length is 13 residues. V was cut by 6 bases and J by 5 bases, with 16 bases left in between. The germline V gene encodes CDR1 DFQATT and CDR2 SNEGSKA (reference sequence). CDR3: CSASVLAGYGYTL. Written as DNA, the CDR3 is TGCAGTGCCTCCGTGTTGGCAGGGTATGGCTACACCCTC.

This clonotype was seen repeatedly, ten times or more. The chain combines TRBV4-1 with TRBJ1-3; 8 bases are shared with TRBD1. V shed 4 bases, J shed 4 bases, and the junction held 6 bases outside the gene matches. CDR1 is MGHRA and CDR2 is YSYEKL in the germline V gene. This CDR3 contains 15 residues. CDR3 loop: CASSPRQGQGNTIYF. Here the CDR3 DNA reads TGCGCCAGCAGCCCCCGACAGGGGCAAGGAAACACCATATATTTT.

This clonotype was observed at least ten times. The chain combines TRBV4-1 with TRBJ2-3; TRBD2 is a possible D gene (6 bases). Germline values: CDR1 MGHRA, CDR2 YSYEKL. Trimming removed 0 bases at V and 4 bases at J, with 23 bases between. The CDR3 has 19 residues. The DNA for the CDR3 is TGCGCCAGCAGCCAAGATCGGCCTGTGGGGGGACTGTCGGCAGATACGCAGTATTTT. Residues: CASSQDRPVGGLSADTQYF.

This clonotype has only a few counts. The rearrangement links TRBV20-1 to TRBJ2-7, with a weak D call TRBD1 (6 bases). The CDR3 consists of 13 residues. The germline V gene encodes CDR1 DFQATT and CDR2 SNEGSKA (reference sequence). Trimming left V 5 bases short and J 7 bases short, with 18 bases between. Here the CDR3 DNA reads TGCAGTGCTCGACGAACCACAGGGAGAGAGCAGTACTTC. This sequence encodes CSARRTTGREQYF.

Here the CDR3 DNA reads TGTGCCAGCAGCTTATTAGCGGGGATCTCCTACAATGAGCAGTTCTTC. Translated, it gives CASSLLAGISYNEQFF. The chain is built from TRBV7-6 and TRBJ2-1, with 8 bases lining up with TRBD2. The CDR3 runs to 16 residues. With V trimmed by 2 bases and J by 0 bases, 3 bases remained unmatched. Germline CDR1 SGHVS, CDR2 FNYEAQ.

The table lists this clonotype with many counts. CDR3 coding DNA: TGCAGTGCAAGAAGCGGGAGCCCCAATGAGCAGTTCTTC. Translation: CSARSGSPNEQFF. The gene calls are TRBV20-1 and TRBJ2-1; 8 bases line up with TRBD2. V dropped 6 bases and J dropped 6; count of bases not matched to a gene: 7. There are 13 residues in the CDR3. Germline V lookup: CDR1 DFQATT, CDR2 SNEGSKA (reference sequence).

Ten or more counts support this clonotype. The V and J genes are TRBV2 and TRBJ2-3; a possible D gene is TRBD2 (6 bases). The V end was cut by 9 bases, the J end by 0 bases, with 16 bases between. CDR3 length: 15 amino acids. CDR1 and CDR2 from the germline V gene are SNHLY and FYNNEI. CDR3 residues: CASSRDSASTDTQYF. CDR3 nucleotide sequence: TGTGCCAGTTCAAGGGACTCGGCTAGCACAGATACGCAGTATTTT.

The chain is built from TRBV2 and TRBJ1-5, with TRBD1 as a possible D gene (5 bases). The CDR3 covers 12 residues. V shed 7 bases and J shed 6 bases, with 10 bases lying between them. The germline V gene has CDR1 SNHLY and CDR2 FYNNEI. The DNA of the CDR3 is TGTGCCAGCACTCCAGGGAGTCAGCCCCAGCATTTT. It yields the protein CASTPGSQPQHF.

This clonotype was recorded many times. This chain links TRBV11-3 with TRBJ2-2, with a tentative D call TRBD1 (5 bases). The CDR3 consists of 14 residues. V lost 5 bases to trimming and J lost 3 bases, with 10 bases between them. Germline loops: CDR1 SGHNT, CDR2 YENEEA. The CDR3 DNA sequence: TGTGCCAGCAGCCCCCGACAGTACACCGGGGAGCTGTTTTTT. This translates into CASSPRQYTGELFF.

The chain links TRBV28 to TRBJ1-1; D unclear. The CDR3 is 14 residues long. Germline values: CDR1 MDHEN, CDR2 SYDVKM. Trimming cost V 1 base and J 1 base, with 7 bases left between them. In DNA, the CDR3 is TGTGCCAGCAGTTTATCTTCCCCGAACACTGAAGCTTTCTTT. Translated: CASSLSSPNTEAFF.

This chain uses TRBV20-1 with TRBJ2-5, with 11 bases identical to TRBD1. After removal of 5 bases from V and 4 bases from J, the junction contained 6 bases not matched to a gene. This CDR3 has 14 residues. Looked up from germline, CDR1 is DFQATT and CDR2 is SNEGSKA (reference sequence). The CDR3 DNA is TGCAGTGCTTGGGACAGGGGGATCCGAGAGACCCAGTACTTC. Residues: CSAWDRGIRETQYF.

This clonotype was found many times. The chain uses TRBV7-3 and TRBJ2-1; D might be TRBD1 or TRBD2, each matching 5 bases. Germline values: CDR1 SGHTA, CDR2 FQGTGA. CDR3 length equals 13 residues. Trimming removed 3 bases at V and 5 bases at J, with 8 bases between. As DNA, the CDR3 is TGTGCCAGCAGCTTGGGACCCGACAATGAGCAGTTCTTC. Protein: CASSLGPDNEQFF.

This clonotype was seen ten or more times. The rearrangement links TRBV18 to TRBJ1-2, with D maybe TRBD1 (6 bases). The CDR3 covers 14 residues. V lost 5 bases and J 1 base, leaving 11 bases between the germline ends. The germline V gene has CDR1 KGHSH and CDR2 LQKENI. CDR3 coding DNA: TGTGCCAGCTCAAGTGGGGGCCTTAACTATGGCTACACCTTC. Protein sequence: CASSSGGLNYGYTF. The whole variable domain, remainder taken from reference TRBV18 and TRBJ1-2, is NAGVMQNPRHLVRRRGQEARLRCSPMKGHSHVYWYRQLPEEGLKFMVYLQKENIIDESGMPKERFSAEFPKEGPSILRIQQVVRGDSAAYFCASSSGGLNYGYTFGSGTRLTVV.

V usage is TRBV20-1 and J usage is TRBJ2-3; TRBD2 agrees at 11 bases. CDR3 length: 16 amino acids. The germline V gene has CDR1 DFQATT and CDR2 SNEGSKA (reference sequence). V lost 5 bases, J lost 6 bases, and 13 bases stayed unmatched. CDR3 amino acids: CSAPAQLAGELDTQYF. The CDR3 DNA is TGCAGTGCTCCCGCACAACTAGCGGGAGAATTGGATACGCAGTATTTT.

This clonotype was seen ten or more times. The chain carries TRBV28 and TRBJ2-3; 9 nucleotides match TRBD2. CDR3 length: 16 amino acids. The germline CDR1 and CDR2 sequences are MDHEN and SYDVKM. J gave up 3 bases and V 5 bases, and 9 bases lay outside the gene matches. The CDR3 spells CASSLGREGPTDTQYF. The CDR3 bases are TGTGCCAGCAGTCTTGGGCGGGAGGGCCCGACAGATACGCAGTATTTT. The full variable domain, its missing parts supplied by reference TRBV28 and TRBJ2-3, is DVKVTQSSRYLVKRTGEKVFLECVQDMDHENMFWYRQDPGLGLRLIYFSYDVKMKEKGDIPEGYSVSREKKERFSLILESASTNQTSMYLCASSLGREGPTDTQYFGPGTRLTVL.

This clonotype was counted many times. The chain is built from TRBV5-5 and TRBJ2-2, with 7 bases identical to TRBD1. The V gene's germline CDR1 is SGHKS and CDR2 YYEKEE (reference sequence). CDR3 size: 17 residues. The V segment lost 4 bases and the J segment 5 bases; nucleotides outside the gene matches: 14. The CDR3 sequence: CASSTTGTEIPTGELFF. For the CDR3, the DNA is TGTGCCAGCAGCACGACCGGGACAGAGATACCAACCGGGGAGCTGTTTTTT.

This clonotype occurred many times. The CDR3 region has the DNA TGTGCCAGCAGCCCCGGACAGAATCAGCCCCAGCATTTT. Translating gives CASSPGQNQPQHF. The rearrangement joins TRBV7-3 to TRBJ1-5, with D perhaps TRBD1 (6 bases). Germline CDR1 reads SGHTA; CDR2 reads FQGTGA. The CDR3 runs to 13 residues. V was clipped by 5 bases and J by 4 bases, with 9 bases between them.

The sample holds one count of this clonotype. The rearrangement uses TRBV27 and TRBJ2-1, with 11 bases identical to TRBD2. Trimming at V came to 0 bases and at J to 10 bases, leaving 2 bases not matched to a gene. Germline CDR1 and CDR2: MNHEY and SMNVEV (reference sequence). This CDR3 contains 14 residues. CDR3 protein: CASSLSSGRGEQFF. The CDR3 bases are TGTGCCAGCAGTTTATCTAGCGGGAGGGGGGAGCAGTTCTTC.

The CDR3 DNA reads as TGCAGTGCTAGAGTGGGGAGCACGAACACCGGGGAGCTGTTTTTT. This codes for CSARVGSTNTGELFF. J is TRBJ2-2 and V is TRBV20-1, with a tentative D call TRBD2 (5 bases). The ends were cut back, 1 base at V and 0 bases at J, with 9 bases in the middle. In germline, CDR1 is DFQATT, CDR2 SNEGSKA (reference sequence). The CDR3 is 15 residues long.

The chain is built from TRBV6-2 or TRBV6-3 and TRBJ2-1; D ambiguous. V was clipped by 6 bases and J by 5 bases, with 8 bases between them. The germline V gene encodes CDR1 MNHEY and CDR2 SVGEGT. The CDR3 loop spans 12 amino acids. Here the CDR3 reads CASSRLNNEQFF. CDR3 nucleotide sequence: TGTGCCAGCAGCAGGCTCAACAATGAGCAGTTCTTC.

The V and J genes are TRBV12-3 or TRBV12-4 and TRBJ1-4; TRBD1 agrees at 7 bases. There are 15 residues in the CDR3. Trimming cost V 5 bases and J 7 bases; bases outside gene matches: 10. The CDR3 nucleotides read TGTGCCAGCAGTGGCCGACAGGGTTGGGGTGAAAAACTGTTTTTT. Translating it yields CASSGRQGWGEKLFF.

There are a few counts of this clonotype. The rearrangement uses TRBV13 and TRBJ2-1; D may be TRBD1 or TRBD2 (5 bases each). V lost 1 base to trimming and J lost 10 bases, with 17 bases between them. The CDR3 sequence is 15 residues long. CDR1 is PRHDT and CDR2 is FYEKMQ in the germline V gene (reference sequence). The CDR3 DNA reads as TGTGCCAGCAGCTTAGCAGCCCTTAGCTGGGGGGAGCAGTTCTTC. Encoded protein: CASSLAALSWGEQFF.

This clonotype occurred a few times. This sequence joins TRBV20-1 and TRBJ2-3; 8 bases fit TRBD2. Germline CDR1 is DFQATT and CDR2 is SNEGSKA (reference sequence). CDR3 length: 13 amino acids. V dropped 7 bases and J dropped 5; count of bases not matched to a gene: 8. The CDR3 bases are TGCAGTGGGGAGCGGGAGACGATAGATACGCAGTATTTT. Translated: CSGERETIDTQYF.

At least ten counts were recorded for this clonotype. The chain carries TRBV12-3 or TRBV12-4 and TRBJ2-3, with D possibly being TRBD2 (6 bases). The CDR3 is 13 residues long. With 7 bases removed from V and 4 bases from J, the gap between germline ends came to 12 bases. This chain's CDR3 is CASNRDSADTQYF. For the CDR3, the DNA is TGTGCCAGCAATCGGGACTCCGCAGATACGCAGTATTTT.

This clonotype was observed many times. This chain joins TRBV12-3 or TRBV12-4 and TRBJ1-1; no firm D call. Trimming stripped 6 bases from V and 4 bases from J, with 12 bases between. The CDR3 length is 13 residues. CDR3 sequence: CASSQGPATEAFF. The CDR3 DNA follows: TGTGCCAGCAGCCAAGGACCTGCCACTGAAGCTTTCTTT.